Listed below are T cell receptor beta chains from one sample, sequenced in a study of CD8 T cells in ankylosing spondylitis. TCRdb reanalysed the 5' RACE reads using MiXCR and keeps one entry per CDR3 protein. The sample includes about 220,000 distinct CDR3 sequences, around 19% of them seen just once. Sequencing input: blood, either unsorted or a sorted T cell fraction (not recorded which). The source is a male donor with ankylosing spondylitis. Each CDR3 is given with its conserved first and last residue. The D gene is left open where the match is weak. Clone size is given for some rows only: seen once, a few or many times, or a class if the clone is expanded.

V,size,J,D,DNA,CDR3
TRBV4-2,few,TRBJ1-1,NA,TGTGCCAGCAGCCAAGGGGGATTGAACACTGAAGCTTTCTTT,CASSQGGLNTEAFF
TRBV9,NA,TRBJ2-5,NA,TGTGCCAGCAGCGTAGAAGCGGCTGGATGGGAGACCCAGTACTTC,CASSVEAAGWETQYF
TRBV25-1,few,TRBJ2-7,NA,TGTGCCAGCAGTGAGACCCCGGATCCGCGGGGCGAGCAGTACTTC,CASSETPDPRGEQYF
TRBV5-6,many,TRBJ2-3,NA,TGTGCCAGCGGACCGCGGCAGGATTACACAGATACGCAGTATTTT,CASGPRQDYTDTQYF
TRBV12-3/TRBV12-4,few,TRBJ2-1,NA,TGTGCCAGCAAGGAATACAATGAGCAGTTCTTC,CASKEYNEQFF
TRBV27,NA,TRBJ1-1,NA,TGTGCCAGCAGTTTAGGGCTGGGTTTAGGGACTGAAGCTTTCTTT,CASSLGLGLGTEAFF
TRBV4-3,many,TRBJ2-3,NA,TGCGCCAGCAGCCAAGAACGAATCCAGTTCACAGATACGCAGTATTTT,CASSQERIQFTDTQYF
TRBV20-1,NA,TRBJ2-1,TRBD2,TGCAGTGCTAGAGGGTATTATGGGACTAGCCCTAACAATGAGCAGTTCTTC,CSARGYYGTSPNNEQFF
TRBV12-3/TRBV12-4,few,TRBJ1-2,TRBD1,TGTGCCAGCAGCCTCCAGGGGGAGTCGTACTATGGCTACACCTTC,CASSLQGESYYGYTF
TRBV6-5,NA,TRBJ2-1,NA,TGTGCCAGCAGTCAGGGGAACAATGAGCAGTTCTTC,CASSQGNNEQFF
TRBV4-1,NA,TRBJ2-5,TRBD1,TGCGCCAGCAGCCAAGGGACCCGCATGGACAGGACGGGGCAAGAGACCCAGTACTTC,CASSQGTRMDRTGQETQYF
TRBV27,few,TRBJ2-3,NA,TGTGCCAGCAGGGCACTAGTCTCAGATACGCAGTATTTT,CASRALVSDTQYF
TRBV28,many,TRBJ2-5,TRBD2,TGTGCCAGCAGTCCCTACGGGACTAGCGGGAGGTTCCCTCAAGAGACCCAGTACTTC,CASSPYGTSGRFPQETQYF
TRBV2,NA,TRBJ1-1,NA,TGTGCCAGCATTTCAAGGGGTGAACCTTTCTTT,CASISRGEPFF
TRBV5-1,few,TRBJ1-2,NA,TGCGCCAGCAGCTTGGCGGACAGCACCATTAACTATGGCTACACCTTC,CASSLADSTINYGYTF
TRBV15,many,TRBJ2-1,TRBD2,TGTGCCACCAGCAGGACTAGCGGGGAGGGGGATGAGCAGTTCTTC,CATSRTSGEGDEQFF
TRBV9,few,TRBJ2-1,TRBD2,TGTGCCAGCAGCGGCCTAGCGGGAGGGCCATGGAATGAGCAGTTCTTC,CASSGLAGGPWNEQFF
TRBV12-3/TRBV12-4,NA,TRBJ2-7,TRBD2,TGTGCCAGCAGCCAAGCGGGATACTCCTACGAGCAGTACTTC,CASSQAGYSYEQYF
TRBV12-3/TRBV12-4,NA,TRBJ1-1,TRBD1,TGTGCCAGCAGTTCAATACAGGGGGCGCAAGGTGAAGCTTTCTTT,CASSSIQGAQGEAFF
TRBV24-1,NA,TRBJ2-3,NA,TGTGCCACCAGTGATCTGGACGGGCTCAGCACAGATACGCAGTATTTT,CATSDLDGLSTDTQYF
TRBV9,few,TRBJ2-7,NA,TGTGCCAGCAGCGTAGCGGGGGACACCTACGAGCAGTACTTC,CASSVAGDTYEQYF
TRBV7-2,NA,TRBJ2-1,NA,TGTGCCAGCAGCCCCCGTCTCCACAATGAGCAGTTCTTC,CASSPRLHNEQFF
TRBV28,NA,TRBJ1-5,TRBD1,TGTGCCAGCAGTTTCAGGACAGGGGACCTTAGGCCCCAGCATTTT,CASSFRTGDLRPQHF
TRBV6-2/TRBV6-3,few,TRBJ2-1,NA,TGTGCCAGCAGTTACTCGCCGCGTGATGAGCAGTTCTTC,CASSYSPRDEQFF
TRBV6-5,NA,TRBJ1-1,NA,TGTGCCAGCAGTTACTCGGGCAGCGGGGACACTGAAGCTTTCTTT,CASSYSGSGDTEAFF
TRBV20-1,many,TRBJ2-1,NA,TGCAGTGCATCCCATGAGCAGTTCTTC,CSASHEQFF
TRBV25-1,many,TRBJ1-2,NA,TGTGCCAGCAATCCATATGAATCCGACTATGGCTACACCTTC,CASNPYESDYGYTF
TRBV20-1,NA,TRBJ1-3,NA,TGCAGTGCTAGAGATCGGGGCTTTCGGGCGGGAAACACCATATATTTT,CSARDRGFRAGNTIYF
TRBV29-1,few,TRBJ1-1,NA,TGCAGCGTTGAAGTAGGAGGGTTTCACACTGAAGCTTTCTTT,CSVEVGGFHTEAFF
TRBV12-3/TRBV12-4,many,TRBJ1-1,NA,TGTGCCAGCAGTGGGCGGGATACTGAAGCTTTCTTT,CASSGRDTEAFF
TRBV9,NA,TRBJ1-2,NA,TGTGCCAGCAGCTACGAAGGGAGCTATGGCTACACCTTC,CASSYEGSYGYTF
TRBV6-5,many,TRBJ2-7,TRBD1,TGTGCCAGCAGCTATGGGACAGGGGGCTACGAGCAGTACTTC,CASSYGTGGYEQYF
TRBV2,many,TRBJ2-5,NA,TGTGCCAGCAGTGAGCCCCAGGGGTCGCAAGAGACCCAGTACTTC,CASSEPQGSQETQYF
TRBV6-1,NA,TRBJ2-7,TRBD2,TGTGCCAGCAAAACGTTGAGTAGCGGGTCAACCTTCGGGGAGCAGTACTTC,CASKTLSSGSTFGEQYF
TRBV29-1,few,TRBJ2-7,TRBD1,TGCAGCGCCCTACCCGGGACAGGGGGCAACGAGCAGTACTTC,CSALPGTGGNEQYF
TRBV28,few,TRBJ2-5,TRBD2,TGTGCCAGCAGTTTGTTTAGCGGGGGGGCCCGGGGGACCCAGTACTTC,CASSLFSGGARGTQYF
TRBV4-1,NA,TRBJ1-2,TRBD1,TGCGCCAGCAGTCGGGTACAGGGGGACCTCAGTGGCTACACCTTC,CASSRVQGDLSGYTF
TRBV28,NA,TRBJ2-3,NA,TGTGCCAGCAGTTTGGTGGGGGTCCCCCCAGATACGCAGTATTTT,CASSLVGVPPDTQYF
TRBV29-1,NA,TRBJ2-7,NA,TGCAGCGTTCAATCTGGAGAGCAGTACTTC,CSVQSGEQYF
TRBV11-2,NA,TRBJ2-3,TRBD1,TGTGCCAGCAGCACCTGGGACAGTAGCACAGATACGCAGTATTTT,CASSTWDSSTDTQYF
TRBV12-3/TRBV12-4,NA,TRBJ2-5,NA,TGTGCCAGCAGTACGGAAGAAGAGACCCAGTACTTC,CASSTEEETQYF
TRBV28,few,TRBJ1-5,NA,TGTGCCAGCAGCCCCCCCCTGTGGAGGGCAGGTCTTGGCAATCAGCCCCAGCATTTT,CASSPPLWRAGLGNQPQHF
TRBV20-1,few,TRBJ2-3,NA,TGCAGTGCTATAGAGGGACGCACAGATACGCAGTATTTT,CSAIEGRTDTQYF
TRBV4-2,few,TRBJ1-1,NA,TGTGCCAGCACCGACCCAGTGGACACTGAAGCTTTCTTT,CASTDPVDTEAFF
TRBV7-3,few,TRBJ2-3,NA,TGTGCCAGCAGCCCTATTAAGGCAGGGGATACGCAGTATTTT,CASSPIKAGDTQYF
TRBV6-2/TRBV6-3,NA,TRBJ2-3,TRBD2,TGTGCCAGCAGTAGTAGCGGGGCCACAGATACGCAGTATTTT,CASSSSGATDTQYF
TRBV5-6,few,TRBJ1-5,NA,TGTGCCAGCAGCCGCTCGGGGAGCAATCAGCCCCAGCATTTT,CASSRSGSNQPQHF
TRBV24-1,NA,TRBJ1-1,NA,TGTGCCACCAGGGAGGGGACTGAAGCTTTCTTT,CATREGTEAFF
TRBV3-1,few,TRBJ1-6,NA,TGTGCCAGCAGCCAAGTGGCAGGGCGGAATTCACCCCTCCACTTT,CASSQVAGRNSPLHF
TRBV9,few,TRBJ1-1,NA,TGTGCCAGCAGCCCCCTGGGTGGGGGGACTGAAGCTTTCTTT,CASSPLGGGTEAFF
TRBV11-2,NA,TRBJ1-4,NA,TGTGCCAGCAGCTTAGAAGTGTACGGAACTAATGAAAAACTGTTTTTT,CASSLEVYGTNEKLFF
TRBV6-5,few,TRBJ2-7,NA,TGTGCCAGCAGTTACTCAGACGGGAACACCTACGAGCAGTACTTC,CASSYSDGNTYEQYF
TRBV2,few,TRBJ1-1,NA,TGTGCCAGAAACCCGGGGACGACAGACCCGGCTTTCTTT,CARNPGTTDPAFF
TRBV18,NA,TRBJ2-2,NA,TGTGCCAGCTCACCACGGGACTACACCGGGGAGCTGTTTTTT,CASSPRDYTGELFF
TRBV28,NA,TRBJ2-7,TRBD1,TGTGCCAGCAGGGAAGCCGGGACAGGGGCACCCTACGAGCAGTACTTC,CASREAGTGAPYEQYF
TRBV5-1,NA,TRBJ1-1,TRBD1,TGCGCCAGCAGCCCAACAGGGGAATCAACTGAAGCTTTCTTT,CASSPTGESTEAFF
TRBV20-1,few,TRBJ1-1,NA,TGCAGTGCTAGAACGGGGGGGGAGCACACTGAAGCTTTCTTT,CSARTGGEHTEAFF